This TCR beta chain was recorded in a study of shared clonotypes between healthy human individuals. Across the whole study: CD4 naive cells filled three plates per donor, CD4 memory three, CD8 naive two and CD8 memory one.

Per the original methods: ImmunoSEQ junction-only sequences lacked quality scores, so their filtering differed. Clones were sequenced by immunoSEQ multiplex PCR, and TCRdb holds only the in-frame ones, with some missing. V, J and clone size were drawn from that table, and D and trimming were deduced from the DNA. Here the sample spans about 600,000 clones, 97% being singletons. The CDR3 has 15 amino acids. Germline-derived CDR1 and CDR2 are MNHEY and SVGAGI. V lost 0 bases to trimming and J lost 6 bases, with 11 bases between them. CD4+ cells yielded CD45RA+ naive and CD45RA-negative memory subsets. The V and J genes are TRBV6-5 and TRBJ1-4; D call uncertain. Sequenced material: naive CD4+ T cells sorted from blood. Specified subset: CD45RA+ positively selected. This sequence was found in a young woman in good health. The CDR3 region has the DNA TGTGCCAGCAGTTACTCGAGACATAAGGATGAAAAACTGTTTTTT. Residues: CASSYSRHKDEKLFF.